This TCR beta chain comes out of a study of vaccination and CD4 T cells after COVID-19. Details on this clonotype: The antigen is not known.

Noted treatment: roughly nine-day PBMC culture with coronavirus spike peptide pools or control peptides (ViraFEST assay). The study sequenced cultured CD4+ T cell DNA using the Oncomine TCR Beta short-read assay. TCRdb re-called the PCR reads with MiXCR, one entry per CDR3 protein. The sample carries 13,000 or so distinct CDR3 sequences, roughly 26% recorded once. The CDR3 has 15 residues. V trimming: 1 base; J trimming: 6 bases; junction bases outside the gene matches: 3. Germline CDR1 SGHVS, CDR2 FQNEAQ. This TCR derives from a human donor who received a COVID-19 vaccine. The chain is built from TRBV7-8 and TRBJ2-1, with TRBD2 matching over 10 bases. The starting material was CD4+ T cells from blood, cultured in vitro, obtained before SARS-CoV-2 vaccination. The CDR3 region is CASSLGSGGLNEQFF. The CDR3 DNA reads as TGTGCCAGCAGCTTAGGTAGCGGGGGGCTCAATGAGCAGTTCTTC.